The next 4 T cell receptor beta chains were all read from a single sample in a study of regulatory and conventional T cells in RAG deficiency. Using immunoSEQ multiplex PCR, the repertoire was profiled, and TCRdb retains in-frame clones only, with some absent. Of approximately 46,000 clones in the sample, over 80% were seen once. Genomic DNA came from blood conventional CD4+ T cells gated CD25-low CD127-high. The same data also went into a second study, on regulatory T cells. According to that study: The PCR used 52 TRBV and 13 TRBJ primers.

What was sequenced was CD4+ effector T cells sorted from blood. These receptors came from a human donor in good health.

The CDR3 spells CASTRLRQGDGYTF. CDR3 nucleotide sequence: TGTGCCAGCACACGATTAAGACAGGGTGACGGCTACACCTTC. The chain couples TRBV28 to TRBJ1-2; the match to TRBD1 covers 7 bases. Trimming removed 7 bases from V and 8 bases from J; junction bases left unmatched: 13. Germline V CDR1 and CDR2: MDHEN, SYDVKM. The CDR3 sequence is 14 residues long.

V is TRBV6-5 and J is TRBJ2-3, with D possibly matching TRBD2 (5 bases). Trimming removed 4 bases from V and 4 bases from J, with 9 bases in between. This CDR3 region has 13 residues. Germline assignment: CDR1 MNHEY and CDR2 SVGAGI. The CDR3 protein is CASSWELSDTQYF. Written as DNA, the CDR3 is TGTGCCAGCAGTTGGGAGTTGTCAGATACGCAGTATTTT.

Here the CDR3 reads CASSQDRPWDYSSTDTQYF. The CDR3 DNA is TGTGCCAGCAGCCAAGATCGTCCCTGGGACTATTCTAGCACAGATACGCAGTATTTT. The chain employs TRBV4-2 and TRBJ2-3; 7 positions agree with TRBD2. Germline assignment: CDR1 LGHNA and CDR2 YNFKEQ. J was trimmed by 0 bases and V by 0 bases; bases with no gene match: 12. The CDR3 spans 19 residues.

This clone showed up just a few times. The chain has TRBV6-1 and TRBJ1-4; maybe TRBD1 (5 bases). V gave up 6 bases and J gave up 3 bases, with 14 bases separating them. Germline assignment: CDR1 MNHNS and CDR2 SASEGT. This CDR3 is built from 15 residues. The CDR3 bases are TGTGCCAGCAGAGGAGACAGAGGAGCTAATGAAAAACTGTTTTTT. Translated, it gives CASRGDRGANEKLFF.